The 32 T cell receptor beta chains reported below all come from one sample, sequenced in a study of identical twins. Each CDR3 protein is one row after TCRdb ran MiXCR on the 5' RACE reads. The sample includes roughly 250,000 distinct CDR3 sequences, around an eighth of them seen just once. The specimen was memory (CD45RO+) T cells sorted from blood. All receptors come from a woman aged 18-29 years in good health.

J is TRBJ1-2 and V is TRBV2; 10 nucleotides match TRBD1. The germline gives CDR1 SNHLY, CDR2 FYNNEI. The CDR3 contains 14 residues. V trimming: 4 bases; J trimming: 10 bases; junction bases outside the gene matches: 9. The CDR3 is CASSAAGTGAFYTF. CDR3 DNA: TGTGCCAGCAGTGCGGCCGGGACAGGGGCGTTCTACACCTTC.

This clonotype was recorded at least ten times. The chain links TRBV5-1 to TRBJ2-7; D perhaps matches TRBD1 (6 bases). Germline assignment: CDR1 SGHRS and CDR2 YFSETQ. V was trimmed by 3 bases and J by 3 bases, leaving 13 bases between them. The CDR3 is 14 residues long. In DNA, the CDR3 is TGCGCCAGCAGCTCCACAGGGTTGGTCTACGAGCAGTACTTC. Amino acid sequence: CASSSTGLVYEQYF.

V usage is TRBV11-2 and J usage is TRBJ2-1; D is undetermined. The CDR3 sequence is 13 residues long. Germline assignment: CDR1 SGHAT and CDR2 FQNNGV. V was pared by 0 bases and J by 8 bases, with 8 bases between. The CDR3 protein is CASSLDARDEQFF. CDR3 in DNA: TGTGCCAGCAGCTTAGATGCCCGAGATGAGCAGTTCTTC.

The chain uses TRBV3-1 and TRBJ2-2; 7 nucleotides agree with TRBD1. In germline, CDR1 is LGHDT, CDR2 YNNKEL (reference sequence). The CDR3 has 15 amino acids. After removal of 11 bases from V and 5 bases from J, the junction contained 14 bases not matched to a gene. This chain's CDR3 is CACCHSAGGTGELFF. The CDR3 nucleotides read TGTGCCTGCTGCCATTCGGCAGGGGGTACCGGGGAGCTGTTTTTT.

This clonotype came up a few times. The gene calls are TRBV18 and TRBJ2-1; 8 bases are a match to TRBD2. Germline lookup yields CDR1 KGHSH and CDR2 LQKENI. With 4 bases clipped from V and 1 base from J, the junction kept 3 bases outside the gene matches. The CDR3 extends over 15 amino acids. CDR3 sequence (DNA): TGTGCCAGCTCACGGGGACTAGATTCCTACAATGAGCAGTTCTTC. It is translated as CASSRGLDSYNEQFF.

The CDR3 coding sequence is TGTGCCAGCAGTTCTGCCCTTAAGCAGTATTTT. Translation gives CASSSALKQYF. This rearrangement joins TRBV12-3 or TRBV12-4 to TRBJ2-3; D is unclear. V was shortened by 4 bases and J by 11 bases, with 10 bases between the two germline ends. The CDR3 has 11 residues.

The CDR3 region is CAGRGQLNTEAFF. CDR3 DNA sequence: TGTGCAGGCAGGGGACAATTGAACACTGAAGCTTTCTTT. The chain is built from TRBV6-1 and TRBJ1-1; D is possibly TRBD1 (6 bases). CDR1 MNHNS and CDR2 SASEGT come from the germline V gene. The CDR3 covers 13 residues.

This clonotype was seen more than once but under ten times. CDR3 region: CASSQQDYQPQHF. CDR3 DNA: TGTGCCAGCAGCCAACAAGATTATCAGCCCCAGCATTTT. The chain carries TRBV14 and TRBJ1-5; D gene ambiguous. The CDR3 sequence is 13 residues long. Trimming cost V 2 bases and J 5 bases, with 7 bases left between them. Germline V CDR1 and CDR2: SGHDN, FVKESK.

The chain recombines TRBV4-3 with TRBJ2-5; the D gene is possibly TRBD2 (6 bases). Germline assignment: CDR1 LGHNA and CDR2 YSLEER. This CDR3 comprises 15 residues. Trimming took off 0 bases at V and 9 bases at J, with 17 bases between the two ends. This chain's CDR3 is CASSQDGTRGGAQYF. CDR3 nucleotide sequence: TGCGCCAGCAGCCAAGATGGGACGCGTGGAGGGGCCCAGTACTTC.

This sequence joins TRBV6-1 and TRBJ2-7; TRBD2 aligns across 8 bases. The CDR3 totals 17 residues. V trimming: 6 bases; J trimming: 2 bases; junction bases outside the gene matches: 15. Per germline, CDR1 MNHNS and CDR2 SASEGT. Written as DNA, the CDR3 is TGTGCCAGCAGATCCCGGGTAGCGGGACAATTCACCTACGAGCAGTACTTC. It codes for CASRSRVAGQFTYEQYF.

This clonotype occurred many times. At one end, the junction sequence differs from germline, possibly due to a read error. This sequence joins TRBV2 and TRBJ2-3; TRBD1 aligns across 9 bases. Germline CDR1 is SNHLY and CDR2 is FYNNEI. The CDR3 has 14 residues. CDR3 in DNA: TGCGCCAGCAGCCGGGACAGGGGCACAGATACGCAGTATTTT. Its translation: CASSRDRGTDTQYF.

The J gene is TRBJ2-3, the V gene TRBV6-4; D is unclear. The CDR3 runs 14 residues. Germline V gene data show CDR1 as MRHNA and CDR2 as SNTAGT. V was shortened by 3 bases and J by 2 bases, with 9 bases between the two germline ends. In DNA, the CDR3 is TGTGCCAGCAGTGAGGGTAAACACACAGATACGCAGTATTTT. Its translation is CASSEGKHTDTQYF.

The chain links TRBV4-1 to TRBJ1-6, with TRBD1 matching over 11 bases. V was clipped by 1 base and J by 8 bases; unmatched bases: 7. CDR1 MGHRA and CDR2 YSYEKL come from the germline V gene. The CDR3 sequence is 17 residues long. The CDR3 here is CASSQAHGTGGHSPLHF. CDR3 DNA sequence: TGCGCCAGCAGCCAAGCCCACGGGACAGGGGGTCATTCACCCCTCCACTTT.

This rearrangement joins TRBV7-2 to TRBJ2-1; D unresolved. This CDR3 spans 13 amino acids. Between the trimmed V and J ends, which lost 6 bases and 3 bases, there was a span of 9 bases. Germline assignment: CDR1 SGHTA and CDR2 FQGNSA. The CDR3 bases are TGTGCCAGCAGGCCCGGGCACTACAATGAGCAGTTCTTC. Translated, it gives CASRPGHYNEQFF.

In DNA form, the CDR3 reads TGTGCCAGCAGCCAAGGGCCGGGGGAGGACACATACGAGCAGTACTTC. This encodes CASSQGPGEDTYEQYF. The rearrangement joins TRBV3-1 to TRBJ2-7; tentatively, D is TRBD2 (6 bases). In germline, CDR1 is LGHDT, CDR2 YNNKEL (reference sequence). V gave up 1 base and J gave up 4 bases, with 17 bases separating them. The CDR3 has 16 amino acids.

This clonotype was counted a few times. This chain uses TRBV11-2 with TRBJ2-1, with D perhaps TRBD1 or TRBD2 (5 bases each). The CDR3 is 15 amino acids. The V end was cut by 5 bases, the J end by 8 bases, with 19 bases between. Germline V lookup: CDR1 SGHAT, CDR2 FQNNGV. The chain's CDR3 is CASSKTPGQGDEQFF. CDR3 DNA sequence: TGTGCCAGCAGCAAAACCCCGGGGCAGGGCGATGAGCAGTTCTTC.

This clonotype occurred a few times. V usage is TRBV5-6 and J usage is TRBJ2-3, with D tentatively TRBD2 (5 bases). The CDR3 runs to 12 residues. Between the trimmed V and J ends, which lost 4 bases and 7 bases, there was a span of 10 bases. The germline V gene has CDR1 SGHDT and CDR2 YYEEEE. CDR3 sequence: CASSRGGYTQYF. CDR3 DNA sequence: TGTGCCAGCAGCCGCGGCGGGTATACGCAGTATTTT.

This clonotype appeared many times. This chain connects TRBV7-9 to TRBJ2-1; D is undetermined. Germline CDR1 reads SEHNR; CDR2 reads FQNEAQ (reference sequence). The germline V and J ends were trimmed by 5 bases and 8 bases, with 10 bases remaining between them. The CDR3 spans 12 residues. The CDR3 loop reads CASSPTGYEQFF. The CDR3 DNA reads TGTGCCAGCAGCCCCACGGGCTATGAGCAGTTCTTC.

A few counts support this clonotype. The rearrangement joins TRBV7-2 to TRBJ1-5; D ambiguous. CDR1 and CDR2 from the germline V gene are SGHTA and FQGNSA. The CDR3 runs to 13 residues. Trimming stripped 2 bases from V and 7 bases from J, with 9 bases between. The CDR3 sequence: CASSLYRAQPQHF. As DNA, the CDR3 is TGTGCCAGCAGCTTATATCGAGCCCAGCCCCAGCATTTT. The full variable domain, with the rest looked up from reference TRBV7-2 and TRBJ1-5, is GAGVSQSPSNKVTEKGKDVELRCDPISGHTALYWYRQSLGQGLEFLIYFQGNSAPDKSGLPSDRFSAERTGGSVSTLTIQRTQQEDSAVYLCASSLYRAQPQHFGDGTRLSIL.

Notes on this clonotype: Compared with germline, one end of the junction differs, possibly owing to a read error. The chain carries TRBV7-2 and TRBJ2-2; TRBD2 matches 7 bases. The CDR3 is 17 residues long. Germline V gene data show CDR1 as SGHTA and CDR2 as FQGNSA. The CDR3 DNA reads TGTGCCGGCAGCTTAGTAGGTGGGAGGGCCATCGCCGGGGAGCTGTTTTTT. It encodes CAGSLVGGRAIAGELFF.

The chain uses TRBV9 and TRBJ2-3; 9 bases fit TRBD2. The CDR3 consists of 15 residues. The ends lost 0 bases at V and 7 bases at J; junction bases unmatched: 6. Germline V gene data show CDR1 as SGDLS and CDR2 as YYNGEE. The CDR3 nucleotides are TGTGCCAGCAGCGTAGTGGCGGGGGGGCTGTATACGCAGTATTTT. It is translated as CASSVVAGGLYTQYF.

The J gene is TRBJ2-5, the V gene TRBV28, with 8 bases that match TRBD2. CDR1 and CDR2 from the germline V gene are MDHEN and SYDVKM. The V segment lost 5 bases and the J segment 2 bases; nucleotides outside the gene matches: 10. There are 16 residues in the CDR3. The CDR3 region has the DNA TGTGCCAGCAGTCGAATCGAACTAGCGGTGCAAGAGACCCAGTACTTC. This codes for CASSRIELAVQETQYF.

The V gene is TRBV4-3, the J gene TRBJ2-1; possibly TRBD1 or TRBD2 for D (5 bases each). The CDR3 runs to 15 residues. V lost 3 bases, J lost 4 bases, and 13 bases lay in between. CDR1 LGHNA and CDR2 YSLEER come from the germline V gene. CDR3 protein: CASSQDWTRYNEQFF. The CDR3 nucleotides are TGCGCCAGCAGCCAGGACTGGACACGTTACAATGAGCAGTTCTTC.

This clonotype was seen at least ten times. The CDR3 loop reads CATSRDSDRPNGELFF. The CDR3, as DNA: TGTGCCACCAGCAGAGATTCGGACAGGCCCAACGGGGAGCTGTTTTTT. V gene TRBV15 combines with J gene TRBJ2-2, with TRBD1 matching over 7 bases. V was clipped by 0 bases and J by 7 bases; unmatched bases: 8. CDR1 and CDR2 from the germline V gene are LNHNV and YYDKDF (reference sequence). CDR3 length: 16 amino acids.

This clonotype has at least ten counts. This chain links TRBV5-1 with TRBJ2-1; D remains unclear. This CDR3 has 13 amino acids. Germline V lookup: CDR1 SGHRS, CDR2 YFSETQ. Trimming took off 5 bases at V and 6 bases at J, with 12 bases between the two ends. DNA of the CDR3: TGCGCCAGCAGTTCTGCCCCTGGCAATGAGCAGTTCTTC. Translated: CASSSAPGNEQFF.

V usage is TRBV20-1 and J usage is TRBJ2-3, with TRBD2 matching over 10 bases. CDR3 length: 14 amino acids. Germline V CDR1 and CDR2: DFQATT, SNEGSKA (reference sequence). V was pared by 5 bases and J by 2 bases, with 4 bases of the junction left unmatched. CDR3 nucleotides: TGCAGTGCTTATAGCGGGGGGCTCACAGATACGCAGTATTTT. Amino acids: CSAYSGGLTDTQYF.

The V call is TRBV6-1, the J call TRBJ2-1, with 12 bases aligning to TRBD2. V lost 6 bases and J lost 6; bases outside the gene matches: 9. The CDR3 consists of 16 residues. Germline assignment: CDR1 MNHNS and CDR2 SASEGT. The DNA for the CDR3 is TGTGCCAGCAGGCGACTAGCGGGAGTAGGAGCCAATGAGCAGTTCTTC. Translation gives CASRRLAGVGANEQFF.

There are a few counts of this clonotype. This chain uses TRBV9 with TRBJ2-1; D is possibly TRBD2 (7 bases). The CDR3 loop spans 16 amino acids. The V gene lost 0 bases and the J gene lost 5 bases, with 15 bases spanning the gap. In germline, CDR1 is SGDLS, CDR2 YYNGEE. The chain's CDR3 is CASSVELRGANNEQFF. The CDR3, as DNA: TGTGCCAGCAGCGTAGAATTACGGGGGGCGAACAATGAGCAGTTCTTC. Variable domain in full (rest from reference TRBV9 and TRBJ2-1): DSGVTQTPKHLITATGQRVTLRCSPRSGDLSVYWYQQSLDQGLQFLIQYYNGEERAKGNILERFSAQQFPDLHSELNLSSLELGDSALYFCASSVELRGANNEQFFGPGTRLTVL.

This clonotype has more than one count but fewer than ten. The CDR3 sequence: CASESLRSSGSYNEQFF. CDR3 bases: TGTGCCAGCGAAAGCCTTAGGTCTAGCGGGAGCTACAATGAGCAGTTCTTC. The chain carries TRBV6-2 or TRBV6-3 and TRBJ2-1; 10 nucleotides match TRBD2. J was trimmed by 3 bases and V by 8 bases; bases with no gene match: 13. Germline CDR1 reads MNHEY; CDR2 reads SVGEGT. The CDR3 contains 17 residues.

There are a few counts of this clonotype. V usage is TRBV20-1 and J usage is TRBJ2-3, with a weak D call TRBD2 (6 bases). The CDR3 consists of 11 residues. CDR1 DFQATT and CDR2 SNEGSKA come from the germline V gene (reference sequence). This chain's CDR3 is CTGLSTDTQYF. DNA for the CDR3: TGCACGGGACTGAGCACAGATACGCAGTATTTT.

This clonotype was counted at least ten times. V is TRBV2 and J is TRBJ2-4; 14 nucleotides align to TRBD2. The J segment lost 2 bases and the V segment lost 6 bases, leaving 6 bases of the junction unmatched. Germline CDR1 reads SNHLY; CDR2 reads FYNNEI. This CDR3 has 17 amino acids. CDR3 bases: TGTGCCAGCAGATTTGGACTAGCGGGGGGTACCAAAAACATTCAGTACTTC. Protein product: CASRFGLAGGTKNIQYF.

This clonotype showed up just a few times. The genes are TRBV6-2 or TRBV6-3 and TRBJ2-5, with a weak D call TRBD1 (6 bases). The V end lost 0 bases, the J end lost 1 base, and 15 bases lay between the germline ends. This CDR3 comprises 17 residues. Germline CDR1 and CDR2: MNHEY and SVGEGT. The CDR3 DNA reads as TGTGCCAGCAGTTACTCGACTTCCGGACAGTTCCAAGAGACCCAGTACTTC. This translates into CASSYSTSGQFQETQYF.